This TCR beta chain was identified in a study of human T cells and chemical hapten exposure. Findings and caveats of the study: More PT1 expanded TCRs went with higher patch test scores. Among TCRs, those above 1 in 1000 frequency were unaffected by DPC sensitization. Expanded TCRs produced significantly more large CDR3 similarity clusters than controls did.

This clonotype was picked up many times. Its antigen is as yet unknown. With 0 bases clipped from V and 1 base from J, the junction kept 4 bases outside the gene matches. Germline loops: CDR1 DFQATT, CDR2 SNEGSKA (reference sequence). This CDR3 is built from 15 residues. As for time point: pre-sensitization, week 0. Treatment denoted: therapeutic diphenylcyclopropenone sensitization with weekly scalp DPC. Donors were 18 to 70-year-old alopecia patients suitable for DPC. TCRdb reprocessed the RACE reads via MiXCR and lists one record per CDR3 protein. Of 200,000 to 300,000 distinct CDR3 sequences in the sample, around 9.3% were seen once.

The chain is built from TRBV20-1 and TRBJ2-3; 7 bases map to TRBD2. The sequence derives from a woman in her thirties or forties with alopecia areata. Some clones in this sample may be carry-over from other donors' samples. The source material was whole blood, sampled in connection with sensitization to the hapten diphenylcyclopropenone (DPC). Here the CDR3 reads CSAREGGVGTDTQYF. The CDR3 coding sequence is TGCAGTGCTAGAGAGGGGGGGGTCGGCACAGATACGCAGTATTTT.